Following are 9 T cell receptor beta chains from one sample sequenced in a study of PD-1 blockade in classical Hodgkin lymphoma. Profiling relied on immunoSEQ multiplex PCR, and the TCRdb table lists in-frame clones only, not all of them. This table holds 45,000 to 55,000 clones, 65% to 80% found once. The time point here: cycle 4 day 1 (C4D1), after five to seven weeks of nivolumab. Relapse after autologous stem cell transplantation occurred in every patient, and brentuximab vedotin exposure varied. The sequencing used peripheral blood mononuclear cells (PBMCs), collected before the fourth cycle of nivolumab. Receptors were obtained from a human donor with classical Hodgkin lymphoma.

This clone was recorded only once. The J gene is TRBJ2-7, the V gene TRBV7-9, with 7 nucleotides matching TRBD1. Germline V CDR1 and CDR2: SEHNR, FQNEAQ (reference sequence). J lost 5 bases, V lost 4 bases, and 8 bases had no gene match. The CDR3 runs to 14 residues. The CDR3 spells CASSSTTGWNEQYF. CDR3 bases: TGTGCCAGCAGCTCCACGACAGGGTGGAACGAGCAGTACTTC.

This chain links TRBV5-1 with TRBJ2-7; 11 bases fit TRBD2. Germline trimming cut 4 bases from V and 2 bases from J; bases unmatched to any gene: 2. Germline V CDR1 and CDR2: SGHRS, YFSETQ. The CDR3 totals 14 residues. In nucleotides, the CDR3 is TGCGCCAGCAGCGAGACTAGCGGGACCTACGAGCAGTACTTC. Amino acids: CASSETSGTYEQYF.

This sequence joins TRBV10-3 and TRBJ1-5; D unresolved. Germline CDR1 and CDR2: ENHRY and SYGVKD. CDR3 length equals 13 residues. Trimming pared 6 bases from V and 9 bases from J, leaving 15 bases between. CDR3 bases: TGTGCCATCAGGGAGGATGGATATTCGCCCCAGCATTTT. Translated, it gives CAIREDGYSPQHF.

The chain combines TRBV19 with TRBJ1-1, with D maybe TRBD1 (5 bases). Per germline, CDR1 LNHDA and CDR2 SQIVND (reference sequence). The CDR3 extends over 14 amino acids. Between the trimmed V and J ends, which lost 5 bases and 1 base, there was a span of 11 bases. CDR3 in DNA: TGTGCCAGTAGTCATGACAGTCGGAACACTGAAGCTTTCTTT. This codes for CASSHDSRNTEAFF. Supplemented by reference TRBV19 and TRBJ1-1, the full variable domain reads DGGITQSPKYLFRKEGQNVTLSCEQNLNHDAMYWYRQDPGQGLRLIYYSQIVNDFQKGDIAEGYSVSREKKESFPLTVTSAQKNPTAFYLCASSHDSRNTEAFFGQGTRLTVV.

The chain is built from TRBV5-4 and TRBJ2-1; D gene unclear. The CDR3 covers 12 residues. CDR1 and CDR2 (germline): SGHNT, YYREEE (reference sequence). Trimming removed 1 base from V and 9 bases from J, with 8 bases in between. The CDR3 here is CASSLSDSEQFF. CDR3 in DNA: TGTGCCAGCAGCTTGAGCGATAGTGAGCAGTTCTTC.

The genes are TRBV7-8 and TRBJ2-2; 10 positions agree with TRBD2. Germline trimming cut 5 bases from V and 7 bases from J; bases unmatched to any gene: 10. CDR3 length: 16 residues. The germline V gene encodes CDR1 SGHVS and CDR2 FQNEAQ. The CDR3 DNA is TGTGCCAGCAGCCATGTAGCGGGAGGAGTACACGGGGAGCTGTTTTTT. Translating it yields CASSHVAGGVHGELFF.

V and J are TRBV7-9 and TRBJ1-1; a possible D gene is TRBD1 (5 bases). V lost 0 bases to trimming and J lost 0 bases, with 11 bases between them. CDR3 length: 16 amino acids. The germline V gene has CDR1 SEHNR and CDR2 FQNEAQ (reference sequence). CDR3 nucleotide sequence: TGTGCCAGCAGCTTAGCGACAGATCCTATGAACACTGAAGCTTTCTTT. Residues: CASSLATDPMNTEAFF.

This clone was picked up one time. CDR3 DNA: TGTGCCAGCAGTTTATTGGCAGGGCTCCAGGTCGCCACTGAAGCTTTCTTT. This encodes CASSLLAGLQVATEAFF. The chain joins TRBV28 to TRBJ1-1, with D possibly being TRBD1 (5 bases). Germline V lookup: CDR1 MDHEN, CDR2 SYDVKM. This CDR3 region has 17 residues. V was cut by 1 base and J by 4 bases, with 19 bases left in between.

V and J are TRBV2 and TRBJ2-1; no clear D gene. V was cut by 5 bases and J by 6 bases, with 11 bases left in between. Germline V lookup: CDR1 SNHLY, CDR2 FYNNEI. CDR3 length equals 13 residues. DNA for the CDR3: TGTGCCAGCAGTAGACGAGGTGCCAATGAGCAGTTCTTC. Protein: CASSRRGANEQFF.